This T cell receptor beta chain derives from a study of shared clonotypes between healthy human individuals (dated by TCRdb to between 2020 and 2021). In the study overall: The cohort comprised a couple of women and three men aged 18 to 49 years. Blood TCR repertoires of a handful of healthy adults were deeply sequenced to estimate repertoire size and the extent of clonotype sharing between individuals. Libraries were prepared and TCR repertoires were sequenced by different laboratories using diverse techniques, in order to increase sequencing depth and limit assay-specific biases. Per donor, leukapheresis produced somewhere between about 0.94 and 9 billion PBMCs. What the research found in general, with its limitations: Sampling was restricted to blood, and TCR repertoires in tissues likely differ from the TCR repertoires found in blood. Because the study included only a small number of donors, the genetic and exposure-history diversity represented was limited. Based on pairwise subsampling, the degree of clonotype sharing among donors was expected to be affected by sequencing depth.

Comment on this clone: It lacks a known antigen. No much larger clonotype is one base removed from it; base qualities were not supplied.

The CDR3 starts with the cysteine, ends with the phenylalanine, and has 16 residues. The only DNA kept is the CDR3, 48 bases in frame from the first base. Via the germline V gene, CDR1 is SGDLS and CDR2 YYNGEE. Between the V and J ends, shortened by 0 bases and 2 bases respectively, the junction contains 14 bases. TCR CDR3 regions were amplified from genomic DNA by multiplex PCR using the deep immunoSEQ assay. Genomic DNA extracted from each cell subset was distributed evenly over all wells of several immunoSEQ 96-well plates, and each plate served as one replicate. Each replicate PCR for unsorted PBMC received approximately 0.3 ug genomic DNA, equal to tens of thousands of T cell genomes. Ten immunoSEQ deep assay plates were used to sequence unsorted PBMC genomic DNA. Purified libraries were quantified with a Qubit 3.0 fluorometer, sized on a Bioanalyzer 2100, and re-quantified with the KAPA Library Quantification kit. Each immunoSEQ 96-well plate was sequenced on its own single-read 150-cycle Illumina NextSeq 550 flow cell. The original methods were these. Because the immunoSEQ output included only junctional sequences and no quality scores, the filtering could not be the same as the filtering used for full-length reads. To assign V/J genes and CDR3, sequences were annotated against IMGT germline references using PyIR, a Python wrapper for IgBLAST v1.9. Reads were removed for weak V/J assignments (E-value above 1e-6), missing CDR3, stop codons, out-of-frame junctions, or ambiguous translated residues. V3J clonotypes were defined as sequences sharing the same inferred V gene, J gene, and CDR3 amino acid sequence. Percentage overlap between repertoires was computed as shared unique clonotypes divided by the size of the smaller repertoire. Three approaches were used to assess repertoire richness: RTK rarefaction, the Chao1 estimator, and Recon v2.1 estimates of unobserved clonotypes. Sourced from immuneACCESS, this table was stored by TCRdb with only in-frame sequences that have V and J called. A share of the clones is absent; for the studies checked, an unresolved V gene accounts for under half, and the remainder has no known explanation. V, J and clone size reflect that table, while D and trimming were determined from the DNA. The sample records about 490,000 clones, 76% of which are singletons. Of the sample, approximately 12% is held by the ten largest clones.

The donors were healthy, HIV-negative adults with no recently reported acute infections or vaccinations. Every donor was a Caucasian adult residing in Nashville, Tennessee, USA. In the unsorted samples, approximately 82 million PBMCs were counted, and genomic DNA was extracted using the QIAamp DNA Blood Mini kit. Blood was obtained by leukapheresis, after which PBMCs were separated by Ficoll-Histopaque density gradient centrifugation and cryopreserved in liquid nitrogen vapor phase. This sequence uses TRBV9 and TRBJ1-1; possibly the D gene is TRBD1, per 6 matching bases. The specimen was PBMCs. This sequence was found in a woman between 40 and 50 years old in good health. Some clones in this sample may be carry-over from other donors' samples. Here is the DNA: TGTGCCAGCAGCGTAGATCTACGGGGGCCTAACACTGAAGCTTTCTTT. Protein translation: CASSVDLRGPNTEAFF. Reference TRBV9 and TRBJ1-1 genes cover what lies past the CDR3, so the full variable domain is DSGVTQTPKHLITATGQRVTLRCSPRSGDLSVYWYQQSLDQGLQFLIQYYNGEERAKGNILERFSAQQFPDLHSELNLSSLELGDSALYFCASSVDLRGPNTEAFFGQGTRLTVV.